These 15 T cell receptor delta chains came from one sample sequenced in a study of γδ T cells in repeated Plasmodium falciparum infection. TCRdb re-identified clones in the multiplex PCR reads via CATT. The sample records 90,000 or so delta-chain clones, more than 0.85% being singletons. Gammadelta T cells were flow-sorted from PBMC into Vgamma9/Vdelta2+ and Vdelta2-negative populations for bulk analysis. Source material: gamma-delta T cells from blood. These receptors were obtained from a pool of human donors (malaria-infected and uninfected, not separated).

Turning to this clone: A read error is likely here: a far larger clone is one base away. Other nucleotide sequences from this sample produce the same CDR3. A V gene of TRDV2 was called, but no J gene was assigned; TRDD3, the table's D call, was not compared with the DNA. The CDR3 has 19 residues. CDR1 and CDR2 from the germline V gene are GEAIGNYY and EKD. The CDR3: CACDPGGYQGAWDTRQMFF. The CDR3 DNA reads as TGTGCCTGTGACCCTGGGGGATATCAGGGTGCCTGGGACACCCGACAGATGTTTTTT.

This clone was recorded many times. This same CDR3 is encoded by further DNA sequences in the sample. The J gene is TRDJ1, the V gene TRDV1; 12 bases fit TRDD3. CDR3 length: 25 amino acids. V shed 1 base and J 1 base; nucleotides not matched to a gene: 28. Germline values: CDR1 TSWWSYY, CDR2 QGS. CDR3 in DNA: TGTGCTCTTGGGGAACCTGTTGACCTTCGAGAACCCTGGGGGATACGCACGGGTTGCACCGATAAACTCATCTTT. Amino acid sequence: CALGEPVDLREPWGIRTGCTDKLIF.

There are a few counts of this clone. One base separates it from a far larger clone, so it is likely a read error. Other DNA sequences from this sample encode an identical CDR3 as well. The CDR3 reads CALGEQGLKRGRGIPYTDKLIF. The CDR3 bases are TGTGCTCTTGGGGAACAGGGATTAAAGCGAGGGAGAGGGATACCGTACACCGATAAACTCATCTTT. The chain is built from TRDV1 and TRDJ1; 7 nucleotides agree with TRDD3. In the absence of a J gene in TCRdb, the DNA was matched to germline to assign it here. The V and J ends lost 1 base and 0 bases, in that order; junction bases with no gene match: 23. Germline CDR1 reads TSWWSYY; CDR2 reads QGS. CDR3 length equals 22 residues.

This clone was detected a few times. This DNA's translation differs at residue 13 from TCRdb's protein, which comes from a much larger clone; a read error is likely, and the protein shown is translated from the DNA. The gene calls are TRDV2 and TRDJ1; 12 bases line up with TRDD3. No J segment appears in TCRdb, so it was assigned here by matching the sequence to germline. This CDR3 spans 16 amino acids. The germline gives CDR1 GEAIGNYY, CDR2 EKD. CDR3 sequence: CACDRLGDTRTDELIF. As DNA, the CDR3 is TGTGCCTGTGATCGACTGGGGGATACTCGCACCGATGAACTCATCTTT.

By sample fraction, this clone is medium-sized. The sample has other DNA sequences that encode this CDR3 too. The gene calls are TRDV1 and TRDJ1, with a tentative D call TRDD3 (5 bases). This CDR3 is built from 17 residues. CDR1 TSWWSYY and CDR2 QGS come from the germline V gene. With 1 base removed from V and 0 bases from J, the gap between germline ends came to 15 bases. The CDR3 DNA reads TGTGCTCTTGGGGAACCTAGGCATACGACGAACACCGATAAACTCATCTTT. Its translation is CALGEPRHTTNTDKLIF.

With regard to this clone: A far bigger clonotype differs at one base, so this is likely a read error. The sample contains more than one DNA sequence encoding this CDR3. The V gene is TRDV1, the J gene TRDJ1; D perhaps matches TRDD2 (6 bases). The J gene was missing in TCRdb and was found by matching the end of the DNA to germline. The CDR3 length is 18 residues. Germline V CDR1 and CDR2: TSWWSYY, QGS. The CDR3 region is CALGNWPSHPLNTDKLIF. In DNA, the CDR3 is TGCGCTCTTGGGAATTGGCCTTCCCACCCCCTTAACACCGATAAACTCATCTTT.

Note on this clone: The protein TCRdb gives is from a much larger clone and does not agree with this DNA's translation at residue 11, likely a read error; the protein shown here comes from the DNA. CDR3 amino acids: CALGERRLGASKSDKLIF. The CDR3 DNA follows: TGTGCTCTTGGGGAACGTCGCCTGGGGGCTTCCAAGTCCGATAAACTCATCTTT. The chain employs TRDV1 and TRDJ1, with 7 bases that match TRDD3. Germline matching of the DNA provided the J gene here, since TCRdb leaves it blank. The V segment lost 1 base and the J segment 3 bases; nucleotides outside the gene matches: 14. Germline-derived CDR1 and CDR2 are TSWWSYY and QGS. This CDR3 spans 18 amino acids.

This clone was seen at least ten times. V gene TRDV1 combines with J gene TRDJ1; 12 nucleotides align to TRDD3. V lost 3 bases, J lost 2 bases, and 22 bases stayed unmatched. The V gene's germline CDR1 is TSWWSYY and CDR2 QGS. This CDR3 is 22 amino acids long. This CDR3 is CALGDGLPLLGDTKRGTDKLIF. The CDR3 DNA reads as TGTGCTCTTGGGGATGGCCTTCCCCTACTGGGGGATACAAAAAGGGGGACCGATAAACTCATCTTT.

This clone was picked up many times. The translation of this DNA and the TCRdb protein of a much larger clone differ at residue 14, probably owing to a read error; the protein shown here is translated from the DNA. The V segment is TRDV2, and no J call was made; the table names TRDD3, a call not compared with the DNA. Germline V lookup: CDR1 GEAIGNYY, CDR2 EKD. CDR3 length: 16 residues. CDR3 sequence: CACDTHTGVPTDKPIF. The CDR3 DNA reads TGTGCCTGTGACACCCATACTGGGGTCCCCACCGATAAACCCATCTTT.

This clone occurred a few times. TCRdb records a much larger clone's protein for this DNA, with a difference at residue 12 that likely arises from a read error; the protein given is the translation of the DNA. The V gene is TRDV2, the J gene TRDJ1, with 9 bases identical to TRDD3. TCRdb gives no J gene; it was assigned here by matching the DNA to germline. Per the germline V gene, CDR1 is GEAIGNYY and CDR2 is EKD. The CDR3 is 18 amino acids. The J segment lost 0 bases and the V segment lost 0 bases, leaving 10 bases of the junction unmatched. The CDR3 protein is CACDTLQDWGNDTDKLIF. The CDR3 DNA sequence: TGTGCCTGTGACACCCTACAGGACTGGGGGAACGACACCGATAAACTCATCTTT.

By frequency in the sample, this clone is medium-sized. Other nucleotide sequences in the sample specify the same CDR3. V usage is TRDV1 and J usage is TRDJ1; 13 bases line up with TRDD3. The V segment lost 9 bases and the J segment 0 bases; nucleotides outside the gene matches: 22. The CDR3 has 21 residues. Germline-derived CDR1 and CDR2 are TSWWSYY and QGS. The CDR3 DNA sequence: TGTGCTCTGCAGTCGGGGCCTCCGTTTACTGGGGGATACGCGTACACCGATAAACTCATCTTT. This translates into CALQSGPPFTGGYAYTDKLIF.

Concerning this clone: TCRdb records a much larger clone's protein for this DNA, with a difference at residue 9 that likely arises from a read error; the protein given is the translation of the DNA. V gene TRDV2 combines with J gene TRDJ1; 7 positions match TRDD3. The J gene was not available in TCRdb and was assigned here by matching the DNA to germline segments. CDR1 is GEAIGNYY, CDR2 EKD, per germline. Trimming cost V 3 bases and J 2 bases; bases outside gene matches: 17. The CDR3 is 18 residues long. CDR3 in amino acids: CACDARTGEYADTDKLIF. As DNA, the CDR3 is TGTGCCTGTGACGCCCGTACTGGGGAATACGCGGATACCGATAAACTCATCTTT.

As concerns this clone: Since a far larger clone is one base different, this is likely a read error. The same CDR3 can be traced to other DNA sequences in this sample. The CDR3 protein is CASFLETHYWGIRVGGPDKLIF. CDR3 nucleotides: TGTGCTTCCTTCCTAGAAACCCATTACTGGGGTATACGCGTAGGGGGTCCCGATAAACTCATCTTT. This chain connects TRAV38-2/DV8 to TRDJ1; tentatively, D is TRDD2 (8 bases). No J gene is reported in TCRdb; it was inferred here by comparing the DNA with germline. Trimming stripped 9 bases from V and 3 bases from J, with 42 bases between. The germline V gene has CDR1 TSESDYY and CDR2 QEAYKQQN. The CDR3 runs 22 residues.

This clone was seen only a few times. Since a far larger clone is one base different, this is likely a read error. Distinct nucleotide sequences in the sample also encode this CDR3. The V gene is TRDV2, the J gene TRDJ1; 10 bases align to TRDD3. The J gene comes from matching the DNA to germline here; TCRdb lacks it. V dropped 3 bases and J dropped 3; count of bases not matched to a gene: 15. The germline CDR1 and CDR2 sequences are GEAIGNYY and EKD. CDR3 length equals 18 residues. In DNA form, the CDR3 reads TGTGCCTGTGACCAGCATTTTACTGGGGGATTTATGGCCGATAAACTCATCTTT. Amino acid sequence: CACDQHFTGGFMADKLIF.

On this clone itself: TCRdb's protein for this DNA is that of a much larger clone and differs from the translation at residue 6, likely a read error; the protein shown is the DNA translation. The chain has TRDV2 and TRDJ3; perhaps TRDD3 as D (6 bases). The V end was cut by 0 bases, the J end by 1 base, with 15 bases between. The CDR3 covers 19 residues. Germline CDR1 GEAIGNYY, CDR2 EKD. CDR3 protein: CACDTALNWASWDTRQMFF. The CDR3 bases are TGTGCCTGTGACACCGCGTTGAACTGGGCTTCCTGGGACACCCGACAGATGTTTTTC.